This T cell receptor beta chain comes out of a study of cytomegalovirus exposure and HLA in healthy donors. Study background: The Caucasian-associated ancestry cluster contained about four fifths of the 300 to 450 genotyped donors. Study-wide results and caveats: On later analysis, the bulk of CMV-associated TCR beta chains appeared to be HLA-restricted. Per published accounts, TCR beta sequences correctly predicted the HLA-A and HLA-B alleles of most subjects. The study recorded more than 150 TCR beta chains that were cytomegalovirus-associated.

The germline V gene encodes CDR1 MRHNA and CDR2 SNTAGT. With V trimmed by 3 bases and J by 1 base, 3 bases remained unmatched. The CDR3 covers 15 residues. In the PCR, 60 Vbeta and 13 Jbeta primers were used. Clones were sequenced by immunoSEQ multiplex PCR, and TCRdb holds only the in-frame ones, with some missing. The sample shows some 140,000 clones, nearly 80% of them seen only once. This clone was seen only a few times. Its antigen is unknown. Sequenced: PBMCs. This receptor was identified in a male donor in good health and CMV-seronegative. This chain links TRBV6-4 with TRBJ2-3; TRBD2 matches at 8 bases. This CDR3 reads CASSDGSGGTDTQYF. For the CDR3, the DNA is TGTGCCAGCAGTGATGGTAGCGGGGGCACAGATACGCAGTATTTT.